The clone carrying this TCR beta chain was counted only a few times. The target antigen is unknown. The data stem from a study of molecular identifiers for immune sequencing clone quantification. Study-wide results and caveats: Effector cells kept over 98% of their molecules in clones above 20 RNA copies, while naive cells kept under 1% there. One cell's worth of spiked Jurkat TCR RNA was reportedly detectable among 1 million or so naive cells. Barcode-sharing identical TCR molecules could underestimate highly expanded clone sizes.

V lost 1 base and J 6 bases, leaving 11 bases between the germline ends. This CDR3 comprises 14 residues. Germline values: CDR1 LGHNA, CDR2 YNFKEQ. A CD8+CD4-CCR7+CD45RA+ gate was used to sort naive CD8 T cells. TCRdb re-derived calls from the PCR reads in MiXCR, one entry per CDR3 protein. The sample consists of about 36,000 distinct CDR3 sequences, about 18% of them appearing once. The sample taken for sequencing was naive CD8+ T cells from blood, with Jurkat cell RNA spiked in. The subset: FACS-sorted CD8+CD4-CCR7+CD45RA+ naive T cells. The receptor was derived from a human donor in good health. Some libraries in this study had Jurkat cell RNA spiked in. The J gene is TRBJ2-3, the V gene TRBV4-2, with D perhaps TRBD2 (5 bases). The CDR3 nucleotides are TGTGCCAGCAGCCAAGGATGGCGCGGGGATACGCAGTATTTT. This translates into CASSQGWRGDTQYF.